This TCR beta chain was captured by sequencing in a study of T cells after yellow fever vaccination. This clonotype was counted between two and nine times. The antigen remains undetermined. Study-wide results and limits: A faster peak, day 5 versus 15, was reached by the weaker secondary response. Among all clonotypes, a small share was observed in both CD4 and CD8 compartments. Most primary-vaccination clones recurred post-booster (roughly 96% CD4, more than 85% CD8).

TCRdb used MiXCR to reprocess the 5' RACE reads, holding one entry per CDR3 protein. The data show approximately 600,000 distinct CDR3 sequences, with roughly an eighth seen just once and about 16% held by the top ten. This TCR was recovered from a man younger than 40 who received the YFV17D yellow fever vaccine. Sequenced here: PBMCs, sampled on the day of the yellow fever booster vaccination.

The CDR3 is CASSHSGSGRVNEQFF. Here the CDR3 DNA reads TGTGCCAGCAGTCACTCCGGTAGCGGGAGAGTGAATGAGCAGTTCTTC. This chain connects TRBV12-3 or TRBV12-4 to TRBJ2-1; 9 positions match TRBD2. Trimming at V came to 5 bases and at J to 7 bases, leaving 12 bases not matched to a gene. There are 16 residues in the CDR3.